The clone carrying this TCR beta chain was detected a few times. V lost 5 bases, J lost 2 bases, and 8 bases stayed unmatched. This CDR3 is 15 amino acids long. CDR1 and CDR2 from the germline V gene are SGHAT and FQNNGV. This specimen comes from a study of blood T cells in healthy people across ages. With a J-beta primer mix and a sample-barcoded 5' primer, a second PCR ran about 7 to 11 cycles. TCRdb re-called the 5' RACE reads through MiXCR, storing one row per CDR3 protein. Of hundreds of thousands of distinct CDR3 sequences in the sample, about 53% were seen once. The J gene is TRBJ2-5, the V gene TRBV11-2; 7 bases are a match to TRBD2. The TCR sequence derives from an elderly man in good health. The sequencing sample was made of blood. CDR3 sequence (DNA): TGTGCCAGCAGCAGAGCGGGACCGAAGCAAGAGACCCAGTACTTC. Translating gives CASSRAGPKQETQYF.